Shown below are 9 T cell receptor beta chains from a single sample sequenced in a study of PD-1 blockade in classical Hodgkin lymphoma. Produced via immunoSEQ multiplex PCR; TCRdb's table is partial and in-frame only. The top ten clones hold 30% to 40% of a sample with under 3,000 clones, roughly 50% of them seen once. Autologous stem cell transplantation was followed by relapse in every patient, and brentuximab vedotin exposure varied. The input for sequencing was peripheral blood mononuclear cells (PBMCs), taken at baseline. The receptors were sampled from a human donor with classical Hodgkin lymphoma.

In this sample, this clone turned up a few times. This chain uses TRBV5-1 with TRBJ1-4; D gene ambiguous. V lost 0 bases and J lost 3, with 9 bases in between. The CDR3 consists of 15 residues. Germline lookup yields CDR1 SGHRS and CDR2 YFSETQ. The CDR3 coding sequence is TGCGCCAGCAGCTTGGAAACTGCCTCTAATGAAAAACTGTTTTTT. It yields the protein CASSLETASNEKLFF.

The chain employs TRBV21-1 and TRBJ2-5; TRBD1, as called in the table, went unchecked against the DNA. TRBV21-1 is deemed a pseudogene. This CDR3 comprises 16 residues. The DNA for the CDR3 is TGTGCCAGCAGCAAAGATCAGACAGGGCGCCAAGAGACCCAGTACTTC. It is translated as CASSKDQTGRQETQYF.

V gene TRBV14 combines with J gene TRBJ2-3, with 7 positions matching TRBD1. The CDR3 runs 14 residues. The ends lost 4 bases at V and 2 bases at J; junction bases unmatched: 3. Germline CDR1 is SGHDN and CDR2 is FVKESK. CDR3 sequence (DNA): TGTGCCAGCAGCCCACAGGGGATCACAGATACGCAGTATTTT. Its protein product is CASSPQGITDTQYF.

This clone turned up a few times. The chain is built from TRBV7-2 and TRBJ2-4; 11 nucleotides agree with TRBD2. The germline gives CDR1 SGHTA, CDR2 FQGNSA. V shed 4 bases, J shed 0 bases, and the junction held 2 bases outside the gene matches. The CDR3 extends over 16 amino acids. The CDR3 region has the DNA TGTGCCAGCAGCTCTAGCGGGGGGCTAGCCAAAAACATTCAGTACTTC. Residues: CASSSSGGLAKNIQYF. The variable domain in full, with the rest retrieved from reference TRBV7-2 and TRBJ2-4, is GAGVSQSPSNKVTEKGKDVELRCDPISGHTALYWYRQSLGQGLEFLIYFQGNSAPDKSGLPSDRFSAERTGGSVSTLTIQRTQQEDSAVYLCASSSSGGLAKNIQYFGAGTRLSVL.

V and J are TRBV5-4 and TRBJ2-7; 9 nucleotides align to TRBD2. The CDR3 has 14 amino acids. The ends lost 4 bases at V and 5 bases at J; junction bases unmatched: 7. The germline V gene has CDR1 SGHNT and CDR2 YYREEE (reference sequence). The CDR3 spells CASSRREGMNEQYF. The CDR3 DNA reads TGTGCCAGCAGCCGGCGGGAGGGTATGAACGAGCAGTACTTC.

The chain is built from TRBV29-1 and TRBJ2-7, with D unresolved. Trimming left V 6 bases short and J 4 bases short, with 16 bases between. The CDR3 has 13 residues. Germline V gene lookup returns CDR1 SQVTM and CDR2 ANQGSEA. CDR3 sequence (DNA): TGCAGCGTCCTCCGTGGAAGATCTTACGAGCAGTACTTC. Its protein is CSVLRGRSYEQYF.

Concerning this clone: A read error is possible here, since a much larger clone lies one base away. Other DNA sequences in the sample encode the same CDR3. The chain couples TRBV7-6 to TRBJ2-2; TRBD2 agrees at 9 bases. Germline CDR1 reads SGHVS; CDR2 reads FNYEAQ. CDR3 length equals 16 residues. V lost 4 bases, J lost 11 bases, and 14 bases stayed unmatched. Here the CDR3 reads CASSYSGGTPVGELFF. CDR3 coding DNA: TGTGCCAGCAGCTATAGCGGGGGAACCCCGGTGGGAGAGCTGTTTTTT. The full variable domain, its missing parts supplied by reference TRBV7-6 and TRBJ2-2, is GAGVSQSPRYKVTKRGQDVALRCDPISGHVSLYWYRQALGQGPEFLTYFNYEAQQDKSGLPNDRFSAERPEGSISTLTIQRTEQRDSAMYRCASSYSGGTPVGELFFGEGSRLTVL.

In its sample, this clone is medium-sized. V is TRBV19 and J is TRBJ1-1; a possible D gene is TRBD1 (5 bases). The germline V gene has CDR1 LNHDA and CDR2 SQIVND (reference sequence). Trimming shortened V by 1 base and J by 5 bases, and 14 bases separated the two germline ends. This CDR3 spans 15 amino acids. CDR3 sequence reads: CASSIVPGEGTEAFF. The CDR3 DNA reads TGTGCCAGTAGTATAGTCCCGGGCGAGGGGACTGAAGCTTTCTTT. The full variable domain, with the rest looked up from reference TRBV19 and TRBJ1-1, is DGGITQSPKYLFRKEGQNVTLSCEQNLNHDAMYWYRQDPGQGLRLIYYSQIVNDFQKGDIAEGYSVSREKKESFPLTVTSAQKNPTAFYLCASSIVPGEGTEAFFGQGTRLTVV.

The rearrangement links TRBV28 to TRBJ2-7, with 8 bases identical to TRBD2. Per the germline V gene, CDR1 is MDHEN and CDR2 is SYDVKM. Germline trimming cut 3 bases from V and 5 bases from J; bases unmatched to any gene: 12. The CDR3 spans 16 residues. The CDR3 loop is CASSFRIGAGVNEQYF. DNA for the CDR3: TGTGCCAGCAGTTTCAGGATCGGAGCGGGGGTGAACGAGCAGTACTTC.